The next 29 T cell receptor beta chains were all read from a single sample in a study of blood T cell repertoires in COVID-19. The method was immunoSEQ multiplex PCR; TCRdb's version includes in-frame clones alone and lacks a portion of them. The sample has some 380,000 clones; about 89% are singletons. Sequenced material: PBMCs or T cells enriched from blood (not recorded which). Receptor source: a young man who had recovered from COVID-19.

On this clone itself: Within the sample, other DNA sequences also encode this same CDR3. This CDR3 is CASSLQGGYTF. Written as DNA, the CDR3 is TGTGCCAGCAGCCTACAGGGGGGCTACACCTTC. This rearrangement joins TRBV7-9 to TRBJ1-2; TRBD1 agrees at 7 bases. V was pared by 5 bases and J by 8 bases, with 2 bases of the junction left unmatched. Per germline, CDR1 SEHNR and CDR2 FQNEAQ (reference sequence). The CDR3 covers 11 residues.

The chain has TRBV5-1 and TRBJ1-2; D is possibly TRBD1 (5 bases). The ends were cut back, 4 bases at V and 3 bases at J, with 16 bases in the middle. The CDR3 has 15 residues. Germline CDR1 and CDR2: SGHRS and YFSETQ. The CDR3 sequence is CASSPSQVQDYGYTF. The DNA of the CDR3 is TGCGCCAGCAGCCCTTCCCAAGTACAGGACTATGGCTACACCTTC.

This clone was found once. The rearrangement links TRBV9 to TRBJ1-3, with D perhaps matching TRBD1 (6 bases). In germline, CDR1 is SGDLS, CDR2 YYNGEE. V lost 3 bases and J 1 base, leaving 8 bases between the germline ends. The CDR3 has 14 amino acids. This chain's CDR3 is CASSGGPSGNTIYF. Here the CDR3 DNA reads TGTGCCAGCAGCGGGGGGCCATCTGGAAACACCATATATTTT.

The chain couples TRBV30 to TRBJ2-3, with D uncertain. Germline V gene data show CDR1 as GTSNPN and CDR2 as SVGIG (reference sequence). The V gene lost 4 bases and the J gene lost 0 bases, with 5 bases spanning the gap. The CDR3 consists of 12 residues. DNA for the CDR3: TGTGCCTGGACCACTAGCACAGATACGCAGTATTTT. It is translated as CAWTTSTDTQYF. The entire variable domain, with the rest obtained from reference TRBV30 and TRBJ2-3, is as follows: SQTIHQWPATLVQPVGSPLSLECTVEGTSNPNLYWYRQAAGRGLQLLFYSVGIGQISSEVPQNLSASRPQDRQFILSSKKLLLSDSGFYLCAWTTSTDTQYFGPGTRLTVL.

The chain combines TRBV2 with TRBJ1-5, with no clear D. Germline CDR1 is SNHLY and CDR2 is FYNNEI. Trimming took 1 base from V and 4 from J, leaving 11 bases between them. This CDR3 is built from 15 residues. CDR3 amino acids: CASSEGFRENQPQHF. CDR3 nucleotides: TGTGCCAGCAGTGAAGGGTTCCGGGAAAATCAGCCCCAGCATTTT.

This clone appeared once. The chain recombines TRBV30 with TRBJ1-6; no definite D call. V was pared by 1 base and J by 0 bases, with 10 bases between. The V gene's germline CDR1 is GTSNPN and CDR2 SVGIG (reference sequence). The CDR3 covers 16 residues. The DNA of the CDR3 is TGTGCCTGGAGTGCCCGGGAGGGCTCCTATAATTCACCCCTCCACTTT. It specifies CAWSAREGSYNSPLHF.

This chain connects TRBV9 to TRBJ2-7; TRBD1 is a possible D gene (6 bases). Trimming pared 0 bases from V and 0 bases from J, leaving 10 bases between. The CDR3 spans 15 residues. Germline CDR1 is SGDLS and CDR2 is YYNGEE. CDR3 in amino acids: CASSVDVQGSYEQYF. CDR3 DNA: TGTGCCAGCAGCGTAGATGTACAGGGCTCCTACGAGCAGTACTTC.

The chain links TRBV2 to TRBJ1-1; 7 bases match TRBD1. Germline V gene sequence: CDR1 SNHLY, CDR2 FYNNEI. The CDR3 contains 11 residues. V dropped 6 bases and J dropped 10; count of bases not matched to a gene: 5. CDR3 DNA sequence: TGTGCCAGCAGAGCAGGGGGTTTAGCTTTCTTT. Its protein product is CASRAGGLAFF.

The V call is TRBV24-1, the J call TRBJ1-1; D is perhaps TRBD1 (6 bases). Per the germline V gene, CDR1 is KGHDR and CDR2 is SFDVKD. The CDR3 extends over 9 amino acids. V dropped 9 bases and J dropped 11 bases, with 9 bases sitting between them. CDR3 bases: TGTGCCACCGGGGGCGGTGCTTTCTTT. Its protein is CATGGGAFF.

The rearrangement links TRBV3-1 (or the pseudogene TRBV3-2) to TRBJ2-7, with a weak D call TRBD2 (6 bases). This CDR3 comprises 14 residues. The V and J ends lost 4 bases and 6 bases respectively, with 16 bases between them. CDR1 LGHDT and CDR2 YNNKEL come from the germline V gene (reference sequence). The CDR3 reads CASSPRMTSSEQYF. Here the CDR3 DNA reads TGTGCCAGCAGCCCAAGGATGACTAGTTCCGAGCAGTACTTC.

This clone turned up a few times. The rearrangement joins TRBV11-2 to TRBJ2-5; no clear D. The CDR3 length is 16 residues. CDR1 is SGHAT and CDR2 is FQNNGV in the germline V gene. Trimming removed 5 bases from V and 0 bases from J, with 16 bases in between. The CDR3 DNA sequence: TGTGCCAGCAGCCGGTGGGTAGCATCGAACCAAGAGACCCAGTACTTC. This codes for CASSRWVASNQETQYF.

Only one count was recorded for this clone. The chain joins TRBV19 to TRBJ1-5; D ambiguous. Trimming took 3 bases from V and 4 from J, leaving 16 bases between them. Per germline, CDR1 LNHDA and CDR2 SQIVND (reference sequence). This CDR3 contains 16 residues. CDR3 nucleotide sequence: TGTGCCAGTAGTATTACTGGGCCCCGCAGTAATCAGCCCCAGCATTTT. Translating it yields CASSITGPRSNQPQHF.

This chain links TRBV7-6 with TRBJ2-7, with 7 nucleotides matching TRBD2. In germline, CDR1 is SGHVS, CDR2 FNYEAQ. This CDR3 is 17 amino acids long. After removal of 5 bases from V and 1 base from J, the junction contained 14 bases not matched to a gene. The CDR3 coding sequence is TGTGCCAGCAGCCCAGCTGGGGGGGGGTCATCTTCCTACGAGCAGTACTTC. It codes for CASSPAGGGSSSYEQYF. Full variable domain (rest looked up from reference TRBV7-6 and TRBJ2-7): GAGVSQSPRYKVTKRGQDVALRCDPISGHVSLYWYRQALGQGPEFLTYFNYEAQQDKSGLPNDRFSAERPEGSISTLTIQRTEQRDSAMYRCASSPAGGGSSSYEQYFGPGTRLTVT.

The chain combines TRBV5-1 with TRBJ2-2, with 13 bases aligning to TRBD2. Germline V CDR1 and CDR2: SGHRS, YFSETQ. There are 17 residues in the CDR3. J gave up 4 bases and V 4 bases, and 7 bases lay outside the gene matches. Here the CDR3 DNA reads TGCGCCAGCAGCAGGACTAGCGGGGGTAGGGGCACCGGGGAGCTGTTTTTT. Encoded protein: CASSRTSGGRGTGELFF.

The genes are TRBV10-3 and TRBJ1-6; 8 bases match TRBD1. Germline assignment: CDR1 ENHRY and CDR2 SYGVKD. CDR3 length: 14 residues. J was trimmed by 9 bases and V by 5 bases; bases with no gene match: 6. CDR3 DNA sequence: TGTGCCATCAGTCTTGACAGGGGCAGTTCACCCCTCCACTTT. This gives the protein CAISLDRGSSPLHF.

The chain employs TRBV19 and TRBJ1-2; D remains ambiguous. V was pared by 4 bases and J by 8 bases, with 17 bases between. Germline V gives CDR1 LNHDA, CDR2 SQIVND (reference sequence). The CDR3 has 14 residues. In DNA form, the CDR3 reads TGTGCCAGTAGTACCCCCCCGAGGACTAGAGGCTACACCTTC. Its protein product is CASSTPPRTRGYTF. The whole variable domain, remainder taken from reference TRBV19 and TRBJ1-2, is DGGITQSPKYLFRKEGQNVTLSCEQNLNHDAMYWYRQDPGQGLRLIYYSQIVNDFQKGDIAEGYSVSREKKESFPLTVTSAQKNPTAFYLCASSTPPRTRGYTFGSGTRLTVV.

The rearrangement links TRBV7-8 to TRBJ1-6; the match to TRBD1 covers 11 bases. CDR1 and CDR2 from the germline V gene are SGHVS and FQNEAQ. The CDR3 contains 16 residues. V gave up 2 bases and J gave up 8 bases; unmatched junction bases: 5. The DNA for the CDR3 is TGTGCCAGCAGCTTACCGGGACAGGGGGTGGATTCACCCCTCCACTTT. Protein: CASSLPGQGVDSPLHF. The variable domain in full, with the rest retrieved from reference TRBV7-8 and TRBJ1-6, is GAGVSQSPRYKVAKRGQDVALRCDPISGHVSLFWYQQALGQGPEFLTYFQNEAQLDKSGLPSDRFFAERPEGSVSTLKIQRTQQEDSAVYLCASSLPGQGVDSPLHFGNGTRLTVT.

This sequence joins TRBV14 and TRBJ2-3; TRBD1 is a possible D gene (5 bases). This CDR3 has 11 residues. Germline assignment: CDR1 SGHDN and CDR2 FVKESK. Between the trimmed V and J ends, which lost 1 base and 12 bases, there was a span of 8 bases. The CDR3 coding sequence is TGTGCCAGCAGCCAAGGCAGGGCCCAGTATTTT. This gives the protein CASSQGRAQYF.

The J gene is TRBJ2-5, the V gene TRBV3-1 (or the pseudogene TRBV3-2), with a tentative D call TRBD2 (5 bases). V was shortened by 0 bases and J by 3 bases, with 5 bases between the two germline ends. Germline V gives CDR1 LGHDT, CDR2 YNNKEL (reference sequence). The CDR3 contains 13 residues. CDR3 bases: TGTGCCAGCAGCCAAGAGGGAGAAGAGACCCAGTACTTC. The encoded protein is CASSQEGEETQYF.

The chain carries TRBV7-9 and TRBJ1-1; 9 positions match TRBD1. Looked up from germline, CDR1 is SEHNR and CDR2 is FQNEAQ (reference sequence). The CDR3 consists of 15 residues. The junction had 3 bases not matched to a gene; V was cut back by 4 bases and J by 0 bases. The CDR3 sequence: CASSSTGGLNTEAFF. The CDR3 DNA reads as TGTGCCAGCAGCTCAACAGGGGGCTTGAACACTGAAGCTTTCTTT.

This clone was detected only once. CDR3 DNA sequence: TGTGCCACCCCGGTTCCCGACAGGGTCTACGAGCAGTACTTC. Protein: CATPVPDRVYEQYF. The chain carries TRBV30 and TRBJ2-7, with 7 bases lining up with TRBD1. Germline trimming cut 8 bases from V and 3 bases from J; bases unmatched to any gene: 13. The CDR3 is made up of 14 amino acids. Germline V CDR1 and CDR2: GTSNPN, SVGIG (reference sequence).

This sequence joins TRBV3-1 (or the pseudogene TRBV3-2) and TRBJ1-2; a weak D match, TRBD1 (6 bases). Trimming left V 1 base short and J 0 bases short, with 12 bases between. The CDR3 spans 16 residues. The germline V gene has CDR1 LGHDT and CDR2 YNNKEL (reference sequence). The DNA of the CDR3 is TGTGCCAGCAGCCAAGTTTCGACAGGAGCTAACTATGGCTACACCTTC. Residues: CASSQVSTGANYGYTF.

The chain employs TRBV2 and TRBJ2-7; 8 bases are a match to TRBD1. Germline loops: CDR1 SNHLY, CDR2 FYNNEI. The CDR3 covers 16 residues. The V and J ends lost 2 bases and 2 bases, in that order; junction bases with no gene match: 8. CDR3 DNA sequence: TGTGCCAGCAGTGAACCGAGGGACAGGACCACCTACGAGCAGTACTTC. Translated: CASSEPRDRTTYEQYF.

The J gene is TRBJ1-1, the V gene TRBV30, with D maybe TRBD1 (5 bases). Trimming removed 2 bases from V and 4 bases from J, with 8 bases in between. Germline CDR1 and CDR2: GTSNPN and SVGIG (reference sequence). The CDR3 runs to 12 residues. The CDR3 bases are TGTGCCTGGAGTATGACAGTCACTGAAGCTTTCTTT. Translated, it gives CAWSMTVTEAFF.

V gene TRBV5-1 combines with J gene TRBJ2-7; D is possibly TRBD2 (7 bases). The CDR3 covers 14 residues. Germline CDR1 and CDR2: SGHRS and YFSETQ. V shed 1 base and J shed 3 bases, with 11 bases lying between them. CDR3 sequence reads: CASSLRGGVYEQYF. CDR3 DNA: TGCGCCAGCAGCTTGAGAGGGGGGGTCTACGAGCAGTACTTC.

V usage is TRBV3-1 (or the pseudogene TRBV3-2) and J usage is TRBJ2-2; the match to TRBD2 covers 10 bases. This CDR3 contains 17 residues. The germline V gene has CDR1 LGHDT and CDR2 YNNKEL (reference sequence). The V gene end was trimmed by 1 base and the J gene end by 0 bases; junction bases not matched to a gene: 2. The DNA of the CDR3 is TGTGCCAGCAGCCAAGTACTAGCGGGGTCGAACACCGGGGAGCTGTTTTTT. Protein sequence: CASSQVLAGSNTGELFF.

The chain has TRBV4-1 and TRBJ2-2, with 7 bases matching TRBD1. Trimming at V came to 3 bases and at J to 4 bases, leaving 8 bases not matched to a gene. The CDR3 runs to 16 residues. Germline CDR1 reads MGHRA; CDR2 reads YSYEKL. The CDR3 region is CASSHQDRQATGELFF. CDR3 in DNA: TGCGCCAGCAGCCATCAGGACAGGCAAGCCACCGGGGAGCTGTTTTTT.

This rearrangement joins TRBV7-9 to TRBJ2-1; 12 positions match TRBD2. CDR1 SEHNR and CDR2 FQNEAQ come from the germline V gene (reference sequence). The trim removed 1 base at V and 2 bases at J, leaving 9 bases unmatched. This CDR3 is built from 19 residues. This CDR3 reads CASSLELLAGGPTYNEQFF. CDR3 sequence (DNA): TGTGCCAGCAGCTTAGAGTTACTAGCGGGGGGCCCAACCTACAATGAGCAGTTCTTC.

V usage is TRBV24-1 and J usage is TRBJ2-5; 10 nucleotides line up with TRBD1. The germline CDR1 and CDR2 sequences are KGHDR and SFDVKD. The length of the CDR3 is 17 residues. The V and J ends lost 5 bases and 5 bases, in that order; junction bases with no gene match: 13. CDR3 residues: CATSAGQGIDLGETQYF. The CDR3, as DNA: TGTGCCACCAGTGCGGGACAGGGGATAGATCTAGGGGAGACCCAGTACTTC.